The text below deals with one TCR beta chain. This sample stems from a study of blood T cell repertoires in COVID-19. Study background: Samples representing acute and convalescent COVID-19 were sourced from the United States, Italy and Spain. PBMCs, B-cell-depleted T cells, or T cells were the source of the cDNA or gDNA that made up the material.

Categorization into cohorts depended on clinical history that participants reported. Resolution of symptoms, clearance, or two negative PCRs was present in recovered Cohort 3 donors. The protocol was immunoSEQ multiplex PCR, while the TCRdb copy is restricted to in-frame clones and leaves out a portion. The table has 150,000 to 200,000 clones, roughly 87% seen once. Sample: PBMCs or T cells enriched from blood (not recorded which). The source is a man aged 45-65 years who had recovered from COVID-19.

The CDR3 DNA follows: TGTGCCAGCACCGAGGGGGTGAGGCCCCAGCATTTT. This translates into CASTEGVRPQHF. V gene TRBV28 combines with J gene TRBJ1-5; perhaps TRBD1 as D (6 bases). Trimming took off 7 bases at V and 9 bases at J, with 13 bases between the two ends. CDR3 length: 12 amino acids. The V gene's germline CDR1 is MDHEN and CDR2 SYDVKM. Variable domain in full (rest from reference TRBV28 and TRBJ1-5): DVKVTQSSRYLVKRTGEKVFLECVQDMDHENMFWYRQDPGLGLRLIYFSYDVKMKEKGDIPEGYSVSREKKERFSLILESASTNQTSMYLCASTEGVRPQHFGDGTRLSIL.